This passage covers 21 T cell receptor beta chains from one sample sequenced in a study of blood T cell repertoires in COVID-19. Produced via immunoSEQ multiplex PCR; TCRdb's table is partial and in-frame only. The sample yields 25,000 to 35,000 clones, 89% seen once. The specimen was peripheral blood. The receptors come from a man older than 75 with acute or convalescent COVID-19.

V gene TRBV9 combines with J gene TRBJ2-7, with 9 bases aligning to TRBD1. CDR3 length: 16 residues. Germline V lookup: CDR1 SGDLS, CDR2 YYNGEE. Trimming removed 2 bases from V and 3 bases from J; junction bases left unmatched: 9. This CDR3 reads CASSVTTGTGYYEQYF. CDR3 DNA sequence: TGTGCCAGCAGCGTTACTACCGGGACAGGGTACTACGAGCAGTACTTC.

This chain links TRBV6-1 with TRBJ1-5; D unclear. Trimming pared 0 bases from V and 7 bases from J, leaving 16 bases between. Per germline, CDR1 MNHNS and CDR2 SASEGT. This CDR3 region has 16 residues. In DNA form, the CDR3 reads TGTGCCAGCAGTGAAGCGCTGGTGGGAACGGGGCAGCCCCAGCATTTT. It yields the protein CASSEALVGTGQPQHF.

This rearrangement joins TRBV7-6 to TRBJ2-1; TRBD2 matches 14 bases. Germline V gives CDR1 SGHVS, CDR2 FNYEAQ. The CDR3 sequence is 15 residues long. The V and J ends lost 5 bases and 7 bases, in that order; junction bases with no gene match: 4. The CDR3 nucleotides are TGTGCCAGCAGCCCCGGGACTAGCGGGAGTAATGAGCAGTTCTTC. Amino acid sequence: CASSPGTSGSNEQFF.

The chain combines TRBV5-1 with TRBJ2-1; D may be TRBD1 (5 bases). Trimming removed 5 bases at V and 6 bases at J, with 9 bases between. In germline, CDR1 is SGHRS, CDR2 YFSETQ. CDR3 size: 12 residues. CDR3 DNA: TGCGCCAGCAGGACTGGGGCCAATGAGCAGTTCTTC. It yields the protein CASRTGANEQFF.

This rearrangement joins TRBV19 to TRBJ1-2, with 7 bases matching TRBD1. This CDR3 is 14 amino acids long. The germline V gene encodes CDR1 LNHDA and CDR2 SQIVND (reference sequence). J was trimmed by 3 bases and V by 3 bases; bases with no gene match: 4. CDR3 residues: CASSIRGVDYGYTF. The CDR3 DNA reads as TGTGCCAGTAGTATCAGGGGGGTCGACTATGGCTACACCTTC.

V gene TRBV18 combines with J gene TRBJ2-2; 11 bases map to TRBD2. The CDR3 has 17 amino acids. CDR1 is KGHSH and CDR2 is LQKENI in the germline V gene. V lost 6 bases to trimming and J lost 1 base; unmatched junction nucleotides: 7. The CDR3 DNA is TGTGCCAGCTCCCTCCGGGGGACTAGCGGGAACACCGGGGAGCTGTTTTTT. Its protein product is CASSLRGTSGNTGELFF.

The chain links TRBV10-1 to TRBJ1-5; 11 positions agree with TRBD1. The germline CDR1 and CDR2 sequences are WNHNN and SYGVQD (reference sequence). V gave up 7 bases and J gave up 3 bases; unmatched junction bases: 11. This CDR3 comprises 17 residues. The CDR3 here is CASNSSRDRGNNQPQHF. The CDR3 DNA follows: TGCGCCAGCAACTCCAGTCGGGACAGGGGGAACAATCAGCCCCAGCATTTT.

The CDR3 reads CASSSTTGSYGYTF. For the CDR3, the DNA is TGTGCCAGCAGCAGCACGACAGGGAGCTATGGCTACACCTTC. The rearrangement links TRBV11-3 to TRBJ1-2; 7 nucleotides match TRBD1. This CDR3 spans 14 amino acids. CDR1 is SGHNT and CDR2 is YENEEA in the germline V gene. V lost 5 bases and J lost 4; bases outside the gene matches: 7.

Here the CDR3 DNA reads TGTGCCAGCAGTTACTTCCCCGGGAGTCAGCCCCAGCATTTT. Protein: CASSYFPGSQPQHF. The chain combines TRBV6-5 with TRBJ1-5; D is uncertain. This CDR3 is 14 amino acids long. CDR1 is MNHEY, CDR2 SVGAGI, per germline. V shed 1 base and J shed 6 bases, with 10 bases lying between them.

The CDR3 loop reads CASSQAGITDTQYF. For the CDR3, the DNA is TGTGCCAGCAGCCAAGCGGGTATCACAGATACGCAGTATTTT. The V call is TRBV5-4, the J call TRBJ2-3, with a possible D match to TRBD2 (6 bases). V was cut by 4 bases and J by 2 bases, with 11 bases left in between. This CDR3 has 14 amino acids. The germline V gene has CDR1 SGHNT and CDR2 YYREEE (reference sequence).

J is TRBJ2-2 and V is TRBV4-2; maybe TRBD1 (5 bases). V shed 4 bases and J shed 4 bases, with 13 bases lying between them. The CDR3 is 15 amino acids. Germline CDR1 and CDR2: LGHNA and YNFKEQ. The CDR3 spells CASSPQGELTGELFF. CDR3 nucleotide sequence: TGTGCCAGCAGCCCCCAGGGCGAGCTCACCGGGGAGCTGTTTTTT.

CDR3 sequence: CASSLYYEQYF. CDR3 DNA: TGTGCCAGCAGTTTATACTACGAGCAGTACTTC. The chain uses TRBV12-3 or TRBV12-4 and TRBJ2-7; D gene ambiguous. The CDR3 is 11 residues long. Trimming shortened V by 2 bases and J by 3 bases, and 2 bases separated the two germline ends.

The V and J genes are TRBV28 and TRBJ2-7; possible D gene TRBD2, 5 bases. The germline V gene encodes CDR1 MDHEN and CDR2 SYDVKM. The CDR3 has 13 residues. V was clipped by 7 bases and J by 4 bases, with 14 bases between them. The DNA of the CDR3 is TGTGCCAGCAAGGGCGGGCAAGGGTACGAGCAGTACTTC. Translated, it gives CASKGGQGYEQYF.

This chain joins TRBV12-3 or TRBV12-4 and TRBJ1-2, with 8 bases that match TRBD1. After removal of 3 bases from V and 6 bases from J, the junction contained 3 bases not matched to a gene. The CDR3 spans 13 residues. The CDR3 here is CASSLAGGDGYTF. Written as DNA, the CDR3 is TGTGCCAGCAGTTTGGCAGGGGGCGATGGCTACACCTTC.

The chain carries TRBV20-1 and TRBJ2-7; TRBD2 might be the D (6 bases). The CDR3 has 11 amino acids. V shed 5 bases and J shed 4 bases, with 9 bases lying between them. Germline CDR1 is DFQATT and CDR2 is SNEGSKA (reference sequence). The CDR3 sequence: CSAGLAYEQYF. DNA for the CDR3: TGCAGTGCTGGTCTAGCGTACGAGCAGTACTTC.

The J gene is TRBJ2-1, the V gene TRBV19; 9 bases line up with TRBD2. The CDR3 length is 15 residues. The germline V gene encodes CDR1 LNHDA and CDR2 SQIVND (reference sequence). The ends lost 5 bases at V and 1 base at J; junction bases unmatched: 3. The CDR3 is CASSLREGSYNEQFF. DNA of the CDR3: TGTGCCAGTAGTCTGCGGGAGGGTTCCTACAATGAGCAGTTCTTC.

This clone was picked up a small number of times. The rearrangement uses TRBV11-2 and TRBJ1-4, with 9 bases identical to TRBD1. The CDR3 totals 15 residues. Germline CDR1 reads SGHAT; CDR2 reads FQNNGV. Germline trimming cut 6 bases from V and 10 bases from J; bases unmatched to any gene: 12. CDR3 DNA: TGTGCCAGCAGACCAAACAGGGGGCTATGGGGAAAACTGTTTTTT. This sequence encodes CASRPNRGLWGKLFF.

The J gene is TRBJ1-1, the V gene TRBV3-1 (or the pseudogene TRBV3-2); 10 nucleotides align to TRBD1. V trimming: 0 bases; J trimming: 5 bases; junction bases outside the gene matches: 6. The CDR3 consists of 16 residues. Germline CDR1 is LGHDT and CDR2 is YNNKEL (reference sequence). CDR3 loop: CASSQDSDRGHTEAFF. The CDR3 coding sequence is TGTGCCAGCAGCCAAGACTCCGACAGGGGGCATACTGAAGCTTTCTTT.

This clone showed up just a few times. The chain recombines TRBV28 with TRBJ2-7; TRBD1 matches 8 bases. CDR3 size: 15 residues. The ends lost 5 bases at V and 0 bases at J; junction bases unmatched: 6. Germline V lookup: CDR1 MDHEN, CDR2 SYDVKM. CDR3 in amino acids: CASSTTGGFSYEQYF. DNA of the CDR3: TGTGCCAGCAGTACCACAGGGGGGTTCTCCTACGAGCAGTACTTC.

This chain connects TRBV2 to TRBJ2-1, with 9 positions matching TRBD1. Per the germline V gene, CDR1 is SNHLY and CDR2 is FYNNEI. CDR3 length: 13 amino acids. Trimming took 5 bases from V and 5 from J; bases not matched to a gene: 1. This CDR3 is CASSRDRDNEQFF. The CDR3 DNA sequence: TGTGCCAGCAGTAGGGACAGGGACAATGAGCAGTTCTTC. The full variable domain, its missing parts supplied by reference TRBV2 and TRBJ2-1, is EPEVTQTPSHQVTQMGQEVILRCVPISNHLYFYWYRQILGQKVEFLVSFYNNEISEKSEIFDDQFSVERPDGSNFTLKIRSTKLEDSAMYFCASSRDRDNEQFFGPGTRLTVL.

The chain recombines TRBV7-9 with TRBJ2-7; D is possibly TRBD1 (6 bases). There are 13 residues in the CDR3. V was cut by 3 bases and J by 6 bases, with 12 bases left in between. In germline, CDR1 is SEHNR, CDR2 FQNEAQ (reference sequence). The CDR3 nucleotides are TGTGCCAGCAGCTTGGGACAAGTCCTCGAGCAGTACTTC. It codes for CASSLGQVLEQYF.